The subject of this entry is one T cell receptor beta chain. Its antigen is currently not known. No much larger clonotype is one base removed from it; base qualities were not supplied. This specimen comes from a study of blood T cell repertoires in COVID-19 (dated by TCRdb to the early 2020s). About the full investigation: Collaborator samples came from the United States, Italy and Spain and covered acute and convalescent phases of COVID-19. The samples were drawn from the first 160 participants of the ongoing ImmuneRACE study and from 1,254 subjects provided by 6 global collaborators. The prospective study material was composed of cDNA or gDNA derived from T cells, B-cell-depleted T cells, or PBMCs. Where available, HLA class I and class II types were obtained from metadata supplied by the sample provider rather than from assay-based typing. The repertoires were released in a freely available public database intended as a resource for research on the immune response to SARS-CoV-2. The sample metadata nearly always contained a de-identified subject ID, COVID-19 status, age in years and sex. Subjects who had been exposed to COVID-19, were actively infected with it, or had recovered from it provided the deeply sampled blood TCRbeta repertoires that made up the dataset.

Whole blood was collected in K2EDTA tubes by collaborating institutions according to the institutions' own protocols. For TCRbeta analysis, collaborator samples were shipped as frozen whole blood, as isolated PBMCs, or as DNA extracted from either sample type. TCRbeta CDR3 regions were amplified from genomic DNA using the immunoSEQ Assay, a bias-controlled multiplex PCR. Regarding the original processing steps: Within the assay, amplification of reference gene primers was used to estimate how many nucleated cells each sample contained. To quantify the absolute abundance of each unique TCRbeta CDR3 rearrangement, sequence reads were collapsed and filtered. For each sample, productive Simpson clonality was calculated as the square root of Simpson's diversity index across productive rearrangements. TCRdb retrieved this table from immuneACCESS and kept in-frame rearrangements only. Not all clones are present; in checked studies, unresolved V genes account for under half, and no reason is known for the remainder. The V and J calls and the clone size are those of that table, but D and trimming were determined from the DNA. This sample is represented by 150,000 to 200,000 clones; roughly 91% of them were singletons. Roughly 4.8% of the sample lies in the top ten.

Overall results and qualifications from the work: The amount of clinical and demographic metadata varied by source and participant and was provided uncurated.

The junction carries 12 bases between V and J, which are trimmed by 3 bases and 4 bases respectively. The CDR3 holds 14 amino acids from the cysteine to the phenylalanine. Just the 42-base CDR3 DNA is kept, in frame starting at base 1. The germline V gene encodes CDR1 ENHRY and CDR2 SYGVKD. The specimen sequenced was peripheral blood. The chain joins TRBV10-3 to TRBJ1-1; the D gene is not confidently resolved. The source of this sequence is a woman between 45 and 60 years old with acute or convalescent COVID-19. Read as DNA, the sequence is TGTGCCATCAGTGACGGGGATGGTGGCACTGAAGCTTTCTTT. Its product reads: CAISDGDGGTEAFF.